Reported below is one T cell receptor beta chain. This sample is part of a study of shared clonotypes between healthy human individuals. TCRdb keeps only in-frame clones here, not all; method: immunoSEQ multiplex PCR. The sample contains 2,500,000 or so clones, approximately 94% of which appear only once. Germline CDR1 is SGDLS and CDR2 is YYNGEE. The V and J ends lost 0 bases and 3 bases respectively, with 7 bases between them. The CDR3 runs to 15 residues. The sequence derives from a young man in good health. Sequenced input: naive CD4+ T cells sorted from blood. Documented subset: CD45RA+ positively selected. J is TRBJ1-6 and V is TRBV9; no firm D call. The CDR3, as DNA: TGTGCCAGCAGCGTAGAGGCCTTCTATAATTCACCCCTCCACTTT. Amino acid sequence: CASSVEAFYNSPLHF.